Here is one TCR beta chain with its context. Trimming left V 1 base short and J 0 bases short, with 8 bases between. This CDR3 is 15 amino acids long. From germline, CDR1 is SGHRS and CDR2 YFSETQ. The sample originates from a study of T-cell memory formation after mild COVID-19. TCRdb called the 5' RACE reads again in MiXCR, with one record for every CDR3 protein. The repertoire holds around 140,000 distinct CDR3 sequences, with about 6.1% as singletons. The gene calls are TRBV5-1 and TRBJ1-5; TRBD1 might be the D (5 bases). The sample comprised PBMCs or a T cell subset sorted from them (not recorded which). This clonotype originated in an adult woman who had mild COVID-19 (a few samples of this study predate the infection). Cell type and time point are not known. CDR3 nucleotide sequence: TGCGCCAGCAGCTTGTATACAGGTAGCAATCAGCCCCAGCATTTT. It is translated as CASSLYTGSNQPQHF.